This entry lists 27 T cell receptor beta chains sequenced from one sample in a study of T cell responses to AZD1222 COVID-19 vaccine. Assay used: immunoSEQ multiplex PCR; TCRdb lists only in-frame clones, some missing. The sample has about 82,000 clones, around 87% seen once; the top ten hold 18%. The material sequenced was peripheral blood, taken 28 days after the second AZD1222 dose. The receptor source for this set is an adult who received the AZD1222 COVID-19 vaccine.

The chain employs TRBV6-2 or TRBV6-3 and TRBJ1-5; D unresolved. There are 13 residues in the CDR3. CDR1 and CDR2 (germline): MNHEY, SVGEGT. Trimming took 4 bases from V and 0 from J, leaving 4 bases between them. Here the CDR3 reads CASSWYSNQPQHF. CDR3 nucleotide sequence: TGTGCCAGCAGTTGGTATAGCAATCAGCCCCAGCATTTT.

The chain combines TRBV3-1 (or the pseudogene TRBV3-2) with TRBJ1-4; weak D call: TRBD1 (5 bases). The ends were cut back, 4 bases at V and 6 bases at J, with 15 bases in the middle. Germline CDR1 LGHDT, CDR2 YNNKEL (reference sequence). This CDR3 is built from 15 residues. This CDR3 reads CASSRDGALYEKLFF. Written as DNA, the CDR3 is TGTGCCAGCAGCCGGGACGGGGCACTATATGAAAAACTGTTTTTT.

V is TRBV10-3 and J is TRBJ1-2; D uncertain. Germline CDR1 ENHRY, CDR2 SYGVKD. This CDR3 comprises 12 residues. V was trimmed by 11 bases and J by 3 bases, leaving 13 bases between them. In DNA form, the CDR3 reads TGTGCCCCAAGACGGCCTCACTATGGCTACACCTTC. Protein: CAPRRPHYGYTF.

The V and J genes are TRBV24-1 and TRBJ2-5, with 9 positions matching TRBD1. Germline loops: CDR1 KGHDR, CDR2 SFDVKD. CDR3 length equals 15 residues. V was clipped by 9 bases and J by 5 bases; unmatched bases: 12. The CDR3 DNA is TGTGCCACCGGGACAGGGCTGGGCACGGACGAGACCCAGTACTTC. It codes for CATGTGLGTDETQYF.

The V gene is TRBV13, the J gene TRBJ2-1; 7 positions agree with TRBD2. CDR3 length equals 16 residues. Trimming removed 0 bases from V and 7 bases from J; junction bases left unmatched: 9. Germline V lookup: CDR1 PRHDT, CDR2 FYEKMQ (reference sequence). The DNA for the CDR3 is TGTGCCAGCAGCTTAGGAGACAGCGGGGAGTGGAATGAGCAGTTCTTC. Amino acids: CASSLGDSGEWNEQFF.

V usage is TRBV10-3 and J usage is TRBJ1-6, with a possible D match to TRBD1 (5 bases). This CDR3 comprises 14 residues. The germline V gene encodes CDR1 ENHRY and CDR2 SYGVKD. Trimming shortened V by 3 bases and J by 7 bases, and 10 bases separated the two germline ends. The CDR3 coding sequence is TGTGCCATCAGTGACAGACAGTCCAATTCACCCCTCCACTTT. Protein: CAISDRQSNSPLHF.

V usage is TRBV18 and J usage is TRBJ2-7; TRBD1 matches at 7 bases. The CDR3 is 15 residues long. Germline V gene lookup returns CDR1 KGHSH and CDR2 LQKENI. The junction had 11 bases not matched to a gene; V was cut back by 3 bases and J by 6 bases. CDR3 nucleotides: TGTGCCAGCTCACCGATACAGGGGACGGATTCCGAGCAGTACTTC. Protein sequence: CASSPIQGTDSEQYF. Combining the CDR3 with reference TRBV18 and TRBJ2-7 gives the whole variable domain NAGVMQNPRHLVRRRGQEARLRCSPMKGHSHVYWYRQLPEEGLKFMVYLQKENIIDESGMPKERFSAEFPKEGPSILRIQQVVRGDSAAYFCASSPIQGTDSEQYFGPGTRLTVT.

The chain has TRBV28 and TRBJ2-7, with D possibly called TRBD1 or TRBD2 (6 bases each). Germline V CDR1 and CDR2: MDHEN, SYDVKM. This CDR3 region has 15 residues. V was cut by 5 bases and J by 2 bases, with 16 bases left in between. The CDR3 DNA sequence: TGTGCCAGCAGTATCCCCTCGGGGGCCCCCTACGAGCAGTACTTC. Translating gives CASSIPSGAPYEQYF. The full variable domain, in which reference TRBV28 and TRBJ2-7 provide the parts outside the CDR3, is DVKVTQSSRYLVKRTGEKVFLECVQDMDHENMFWYRQDPGLGLRLIYFSYDVKMKEKGDIPEGYSVSREKKERFSLILESASTNQTSMYLCASSIPSGAPYEQYFGPGTRLTVT.

The chain employs TRBV10-3 and TRBJ1-3, with D unresolved. Per germline, CDR1 ENHRY and CDR2 SYGVKD. The V end was cut by 0 bases, the J end by 6 bases, with 6 bases between. The CDR3 has 13 residues. CDR3 nucleotide sequence: TGTGCCATCAGTGAGTCGCAGATAAACACCATATATTTT. Its translation is CAISESQINTIYF.

The V and J genes are TRBV7-7 and TRBJ2-5; TRBD2 is a possible D gene (6 bases). The V gene's germline CDR1 is SSHAT and CDR2 FNYEAQ (reference sequence). V was shortened by 5 bases and J by 3 bases, with 19 bases between the two germline ends. The CDR3 is 16 residues long. CDR3 coding DNA: TGTGCCAGCAGCCCTACAGGACTACGGGGTGAAGAGACCCAGTACTTC. It is translated as CASSPTGLRGEETQYF.

The chain uses TRBV19 and TRBJ2-7; perhaps TRBD2 as D (5 bases). CDR3 size: 14 residues. The germline V and J ends were trimmed by 0 bases and 2 bases, with 8 bases remaining between them. CDR1 and CDR2 from the germline V gene are LNHDA and SQIVND (reference sequence). CDR3 amino acids: CASSIDEGPYEQYF. The CDR3 nucleotides are TGTGCCAGTAGTATAGACGAGGGTCCCTACGAGCAGTACTTC.

The V gene is TRBV5-1, the J gene TRBJ2-5, with D possibly being TRBD1 (5 bases). Germline CDR1 reads SGHRS; CDR2 reads YFSETQ. There are 16 residues in the CDR3. V shed 0 bases and J shed 4 bases, with 16 bases lying between them. CDR3: CASSLGVLKGSETQYF. The CDR3 DNA reads TGCGCCAGCAGCTTGGGGGTACTTAAGGGGTCAGAGACCCAGTACTTC.

The V call is TRBV29-1, the J call TRBJ1-1; 8 bases align to TRBD1. This CDR3 is built from 13 residues. V shed 6 bases, J shed 5 bases, and the junction held 8 bases outside the gene matches. Germline-derived CDR1 and CDR2 are SQVTM and ANQGSEA. CDR3 bases: TGCAGCGTCCGGACAGGGTTAGGGACTGAAGCTTTCTTT. Its protein is CSVRTGLGTEAFF.

The genes are TRBV4-3 and TRBJ1-6; D is unclear. The CDR3 loop spans 19 amino acids. Germline V gene data show CDR1 as LGHNA and CDR2 as YSLEER. Between the trimmed V and J ends, which lost 0 bases and 3 bases, there was a span of 18 bases. CDR3 nucleotide sequence: TGCGCCAGCAGCCAAGATTTCGCCGGGATCACTTACTATAATTCACCCCTCCACTTT. Its protein product is CASSQDFAGITYYNSPLHF.

The J gene is TRBJ2-3, the V gene TRBV7-8, with a tentative D call TRBD2 (6 bases). This CDR3 region has 14 residues. Germline lookup yields CDR1 SGHVS and CDR2 FQNEAQ. Trimming left V 1 base short and J 7 bases short, with 12 bases between. In DNA, the CDR3 is TGTGCCAGCAGCTTAGGAGGGCGCGGGAATACGCAGTATTTT. Amino acid sequence: CASSLGGRGNTQYF.

The chain carries TRBV9 and TRBJ1-1, with TRBD1 matching over 9 bases. CDR1 is SGDLS and CDR2 is YYNGEE in the germline V gene. Trimming removed 4 bases from V and 5 bases from J; junction bases left unmatched: 3. This CDR3 is 13 amino acids long. The CDR3 loop is CASSRDRVTEAFF. CDR3 nucleotides: TGTGCCAGCAGCCGGGACAGGGTAACTGAAGCTTTCTTT.

The rearrangement uses TRBV3-1 (or the pseudogene TRBV3-2) and TRBJ1-1; D unclear. Germline V gene lookup returns CDR1 LGHDT and CDR2 YNNKEL (reference sequence). V lost 4 bases to trimming and J lost 3 bases, with 9 bases between them. The CDR3 is made up of 13 amino acids. CDR3: CASSRRGDTEAFF. The CDR3 DNA is TGTGCCAGCAGCCGGCGGGGAGACACTGAAGCTTTCTTT.

The chain recombines TRBV11-2 with TRBJ2-7; D may be TRBD1 (6 bases). The germline gives CDR1 SGHAT, CDR2 FQNNGV. This CDR3 is built from 13 residues. V dropped 8 bases and J dropped 6 bases, with 17 bases sitting between them. DNA of the CDR3: TGTGCCAGCGACCTCAGTAGGGGGAGCGAGCAGTACTTC. It is translated as CASDLSRGSEQYF.

The V and J genes are TRBV5-5 and TRBJ2-1, with 7 bases lining up with TRBD1. Germline CDR1 and CDR2: SGHKS and YYEKEE (reference sequence). The CDR3 is 15 residues long. With 3 bases clipped from V and 9 bases from J, the junction kept 12 bases outside the gene matches. The CDR3 protein is CASSYVVQGTGEQFF. Written as DNA, the CDR3 is TGTGCCAGCAGCTATGTAGTACAGGGGACGGGTGAGCAGTTCTTC.

This sequence joins TRBV5-1 and TRBJ1-2; 7 bases are shared with TRBD1. Germline CDR1 reads SGHRS; CDR2 reads YFSETQ. The CDR3 consists of 16 residues. Germline trimming cut 0 bases from V and 4 bases from J; bases unmatched to any gene: 9. The CDR3 protein is CASSLAGDSSSYGYTF. CDR3 nucleotides: TGCGCCAGCAGCTTGGCCGGGGACAGTTCGAGCTATGGCTACACCTTC.

The V and J genes are TRBV5-1 and TRBJ1-1; D possibly corresponds to TRBD1 (5 bases). Trimming took off 4 bases at V and 4 bases at J, with 11 bases between the two ends. The CDR3 sequence is 13 residues long. Germline V gene data show CDR1 as SGHRS and CDR2 as YFSETQ. The CDR3 DNA reads as TGCGCCAGCAGCGAGGGGATGGGCACTGAAGCTTTCTTT. It specifies CASSEGMGTEAFF.

This clone has a handful of counts. V usage is TRBV7-9 and J usage is TRBJ2-3, with D unresolved. V was clipped by 5 bases and J by 4 bases, with 10 bases between them. The CDR3 contains 13 residues. CDR1 and CDR2 (germline): SEHNR, FQNEAQ (reference sequence). The CDR3 region has the DNA TGTGCCAGCAGCCCTCGAACCGCAGATACGCAGTATTTT. Its protein is CASSPRTADTQYF.

J is TRBJ1-1 and V is TRBV2; D is uncertain. CDR3 length equals 13 residues. V was trimmed by 6 bases and J by 1 base, leaving 9 bases between them. Germline assignment: CDR1 SNHLY and CDR2 FYNNEI. CDR3 amino acids: CASRADGNTEAFF. The CDR3 DNA sequence: TGTGCCAGCAGAGCCGACGGGAACACTGAAGCTTTCTTT.

The chain employs TRBV6-4 and TRBJ2-7, with no clear D. Per germline, CDR1 MRHNA and CDR2 SNTAGT. V was clipped by 3 bases and J by 6 bases, with 12 bases between them. The CDR3 runs to 13 residues. The CDR3: CASSETETGEQYF. In nucleotides, the CDR3 is TGTGCCAGCAGTGAAACGGAAACGGGCGAGCAGTACTTC.

V is TRBV2 and J is TRBJ1-1; the D gene is possibly TRBD1 (6 bases). CDR1 is SNHLY, CDR2 FYNNEI, per germline. This CDR3 spans 15 amino acids. The V and J ends lost 5 bases and 1 base respectively, with 14 bases between them. The CDR3 region has the DNA TGTGCCAGCAGTCCGCATTGGGACACGAACACTGAAGCTTTCTTT. Its translation: CASSPHWDTNTEAFF.

This clone was observed a single time. The gene calls are TRBV20-1 and TRBJ1-1; no reliable D call. Germline CDR1 is DFQATT and CDR2 is SNEGSKA (reference sequence). The CDR3 loop spans 11 amino acids. V was trimmed by 5 bases and J by 4 bases, leaving 8 bases between them. As DNA, the CDR3 is TGCAGTGCTTTGTACCCCACTGAAGCTTTCTTT. Its translation: CSALYPTEAFF.

Regarding this clone: The junction departs from the called germline gene at one end, perhaps through a read error. The rearrangement uses TRBV6-1 and TRBJ1-2; TRBD1 agrees at 9 bases. The CDR3 consists of 15 residues. Germline V gene lookup returns CDR1 MNHNS and CDR2 SASEGT. The CDR3 here is CASREGQGLMAGYTF. CDR3 in DNA: TGTGCCAGCAGGGAAGGACAGGGGTTAATGGCTGGCTACACCTTC.